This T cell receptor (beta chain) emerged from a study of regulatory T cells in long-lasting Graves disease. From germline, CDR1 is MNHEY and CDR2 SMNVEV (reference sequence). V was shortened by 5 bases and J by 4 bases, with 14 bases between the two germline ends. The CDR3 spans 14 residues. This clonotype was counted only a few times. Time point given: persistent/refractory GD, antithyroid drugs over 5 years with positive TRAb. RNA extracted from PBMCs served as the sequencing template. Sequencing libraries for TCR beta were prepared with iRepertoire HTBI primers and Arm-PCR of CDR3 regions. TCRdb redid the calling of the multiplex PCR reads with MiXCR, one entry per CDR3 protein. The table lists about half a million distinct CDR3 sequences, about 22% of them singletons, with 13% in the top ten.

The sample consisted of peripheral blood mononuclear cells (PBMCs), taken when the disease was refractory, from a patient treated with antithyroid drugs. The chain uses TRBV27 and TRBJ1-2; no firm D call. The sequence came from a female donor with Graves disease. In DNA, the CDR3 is TGTGCCAGCAGTATAAGTAGGGCCCGCTATGGCTACACCTTC. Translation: CASSISRARYGYTF.